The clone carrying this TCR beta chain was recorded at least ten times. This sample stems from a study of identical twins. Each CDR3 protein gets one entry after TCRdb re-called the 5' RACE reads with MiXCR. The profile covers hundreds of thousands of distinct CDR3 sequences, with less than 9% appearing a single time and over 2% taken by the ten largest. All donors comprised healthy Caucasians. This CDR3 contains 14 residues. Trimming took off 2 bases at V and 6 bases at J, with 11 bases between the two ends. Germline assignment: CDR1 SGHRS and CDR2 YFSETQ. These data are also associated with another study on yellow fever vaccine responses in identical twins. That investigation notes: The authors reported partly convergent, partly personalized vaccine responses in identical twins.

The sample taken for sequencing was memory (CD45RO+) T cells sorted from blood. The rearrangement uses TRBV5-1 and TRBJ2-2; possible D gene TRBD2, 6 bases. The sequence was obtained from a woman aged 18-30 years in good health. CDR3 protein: CASSFSAGSGELFF. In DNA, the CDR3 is TGCGCCAGCAGCTTCAGCGCGGGGTCCGGGGAGCTGTTTTTT. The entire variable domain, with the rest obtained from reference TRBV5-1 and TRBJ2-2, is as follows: KAGVTQTPRYLIKTRGQQVTLSCSPISGHRSVSWYQQTPGQGLQFLFEYFSETQRNKGNFPGRFSGRQFSNSRSEMNVSTLELGDSALYLCASSFSAGSGELFFGEGSRLTVL.